The clone carrying this T cell receptor (beta chain) was detected ten times or more. This entry comes from a study of metastatic and nonmetastatic thyroid tumors. Study at large: Repertoires of blood and of tissue (tumor or nodule) from malignant and benign thyroid patients were compared.

Germline V gene data show CDR1 as SGHNT and CDR2 as YYREEE (reference sequence). The CDR3 consists of 14 residues. J was trimmed by 7 bases and V by 4 bases; bases with no gene match: 6. As originally analysed: CDR3 was compared across clinicopathological groups, and the resulting differences were used to build a distant-metastasis classifier for papillary thyroid cancer. TCRdb re-analyzed the PCR reads through MiXCR. TCRdb, not the original authors, processed these V and J calls. The sample has 33,000 or so clones; roughly 7.1% are singletons. Before thyroid surgery, none of the patients had received any treatment.

The sequencing sample was made of blood. The sequence came from a female donor with papillary thyroid cancer or a benign thyroid nodule (not recorded which). Some clones in this sample may be carry-over from other donors' samples. This chain connects TRBV5-4 to TRBJ2-2; 8 bases are shared with TRBD1. The CDR3 loop is CASSPGQGFGELFF. For the CDR3, the DNA is TGTGCCAGCAGCCCCGGACAGGGATTCGGGGAGCTGTTTTTT.